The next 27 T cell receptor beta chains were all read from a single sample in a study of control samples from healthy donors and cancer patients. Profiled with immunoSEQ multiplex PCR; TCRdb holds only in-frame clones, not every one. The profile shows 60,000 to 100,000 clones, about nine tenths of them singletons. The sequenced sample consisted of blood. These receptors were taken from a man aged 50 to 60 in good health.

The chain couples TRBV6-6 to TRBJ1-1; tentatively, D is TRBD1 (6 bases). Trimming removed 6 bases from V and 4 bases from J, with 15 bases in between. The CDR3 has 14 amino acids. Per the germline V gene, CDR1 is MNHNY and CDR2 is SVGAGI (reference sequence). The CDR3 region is CASSLRRGVTEAFF. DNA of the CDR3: TGTGCCAGCAGCCTACGAAGGGGGGTCACTGAAGCTTTCTTT.

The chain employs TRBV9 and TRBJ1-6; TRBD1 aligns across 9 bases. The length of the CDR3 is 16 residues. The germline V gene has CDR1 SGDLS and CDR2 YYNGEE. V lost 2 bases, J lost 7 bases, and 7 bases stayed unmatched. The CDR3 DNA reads TGTGCCAGCAGCGTTGCGGGGGGACAGGGAAATTCACCCCTCCACTTT. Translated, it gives CASSVAGGQGNSPLHF.

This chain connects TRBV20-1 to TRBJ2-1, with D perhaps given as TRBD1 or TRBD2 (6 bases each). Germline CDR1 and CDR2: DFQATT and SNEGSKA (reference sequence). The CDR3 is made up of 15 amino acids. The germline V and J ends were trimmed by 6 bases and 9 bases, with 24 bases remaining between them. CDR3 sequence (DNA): TGCAGTGCCAGTTGGCTAGGGGGGCTGATGAGTGAGCAGTTCTTC. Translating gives CSASWLGGLMSEQFF.

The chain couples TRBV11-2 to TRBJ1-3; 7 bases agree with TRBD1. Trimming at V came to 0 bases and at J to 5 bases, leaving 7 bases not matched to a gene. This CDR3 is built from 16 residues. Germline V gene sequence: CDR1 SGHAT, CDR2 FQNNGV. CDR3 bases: TGTGCCAGCAGCTTAGAGGCCAGGGGGGGAAGAAACACCATATATTTT. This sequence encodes CASSLEARGGRNTIYF.

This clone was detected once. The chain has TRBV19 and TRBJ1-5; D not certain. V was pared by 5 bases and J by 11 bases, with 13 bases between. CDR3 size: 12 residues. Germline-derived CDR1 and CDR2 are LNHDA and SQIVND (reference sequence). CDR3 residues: CASSSPTWTQHF. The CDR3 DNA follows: TGTGCCAGTAGTTCCCCGACTTGGACCCAGCATTTT.

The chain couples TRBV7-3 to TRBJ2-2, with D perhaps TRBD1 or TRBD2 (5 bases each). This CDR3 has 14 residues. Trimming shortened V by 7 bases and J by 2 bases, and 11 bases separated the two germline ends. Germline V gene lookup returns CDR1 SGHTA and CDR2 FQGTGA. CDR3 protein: CASTEGRNTGELFF. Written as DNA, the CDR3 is TGTGCCAGCACAGAGGGGCGTAACACCGGGGAGCTGTTTTTT.

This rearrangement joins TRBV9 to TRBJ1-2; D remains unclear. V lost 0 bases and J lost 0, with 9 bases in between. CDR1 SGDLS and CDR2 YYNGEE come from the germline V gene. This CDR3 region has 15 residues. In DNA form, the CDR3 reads TGTGCCAGCAGCGTAGGGGGAGTAGCTAACTATGGCTACACCTTC. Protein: CASSVGGVANYGYTF.

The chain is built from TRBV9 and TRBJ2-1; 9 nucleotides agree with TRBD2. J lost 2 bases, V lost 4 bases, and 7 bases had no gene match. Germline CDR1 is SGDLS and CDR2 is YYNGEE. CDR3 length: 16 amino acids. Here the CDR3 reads CASSSAPSGTYNEQFF. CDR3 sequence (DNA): TGTGCCAGCAGCTCCGCCCCTAGCGGGACCTACAATGAGCAGTTCTTC.

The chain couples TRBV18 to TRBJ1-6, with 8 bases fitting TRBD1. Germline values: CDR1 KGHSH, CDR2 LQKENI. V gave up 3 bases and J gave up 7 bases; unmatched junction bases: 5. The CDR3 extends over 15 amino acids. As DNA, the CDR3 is TGTGCCAGCTCACCCGACAGGGGTGGGAATTCACCCCTCCACTTT. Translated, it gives CASSPDRGGNSPLHF.

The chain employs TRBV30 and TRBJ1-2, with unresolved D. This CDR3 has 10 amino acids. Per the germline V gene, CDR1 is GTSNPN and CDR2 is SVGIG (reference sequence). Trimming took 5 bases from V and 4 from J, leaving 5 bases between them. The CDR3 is CAWAGYGYTF. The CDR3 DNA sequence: TGTGCCTGGGCCGGCTATGGCTACACCTTC.

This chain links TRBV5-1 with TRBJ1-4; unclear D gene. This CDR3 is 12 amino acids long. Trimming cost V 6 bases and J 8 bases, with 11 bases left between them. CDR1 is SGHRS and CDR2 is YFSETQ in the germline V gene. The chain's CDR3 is CASKGSGEKLFF. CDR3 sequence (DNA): TGCGCCAGCAAAGGGTCCGGGGAAAAACTGTTTTTT.

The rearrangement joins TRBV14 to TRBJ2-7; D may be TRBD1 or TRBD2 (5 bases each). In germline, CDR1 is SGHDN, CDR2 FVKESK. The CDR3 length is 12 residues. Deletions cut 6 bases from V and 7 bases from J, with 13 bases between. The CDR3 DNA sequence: TGTGCCAGCAGTCCAACCAGGGAGGAGCAGTACTTC. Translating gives CASSPTREEQYF.

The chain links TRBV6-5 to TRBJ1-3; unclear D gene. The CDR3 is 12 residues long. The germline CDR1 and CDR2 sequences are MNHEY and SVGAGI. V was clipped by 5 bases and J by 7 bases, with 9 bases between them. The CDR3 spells CASSHPRNTIYF. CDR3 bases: TGTGCCAGCAGTCACCCCCGCAACACCATATATTTT.

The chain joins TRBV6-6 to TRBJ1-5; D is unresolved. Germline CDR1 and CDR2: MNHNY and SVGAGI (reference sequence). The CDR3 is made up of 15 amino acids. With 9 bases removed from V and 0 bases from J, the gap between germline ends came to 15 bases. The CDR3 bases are TGTGCCAGAACCCTCGGGCAGGATAGCAATCAGCCCCAGCATTTT. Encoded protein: CARTLGQDSNQPQHF.

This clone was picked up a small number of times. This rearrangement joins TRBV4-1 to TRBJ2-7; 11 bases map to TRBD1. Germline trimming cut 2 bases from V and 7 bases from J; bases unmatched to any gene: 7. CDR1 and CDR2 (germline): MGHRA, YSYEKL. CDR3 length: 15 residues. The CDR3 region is CASSQPGTGGREQYF. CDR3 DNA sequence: TGCGCCAGCAGCCAACCCGGGACAGGGGGTAGGGAGCAGTACTTC.

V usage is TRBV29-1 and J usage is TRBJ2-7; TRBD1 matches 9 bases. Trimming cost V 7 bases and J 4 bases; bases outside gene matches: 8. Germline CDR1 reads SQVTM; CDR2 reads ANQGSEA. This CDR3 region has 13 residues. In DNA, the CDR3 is TGCAGCGCGACGGGACAGGGTGATTACGAGCAGTACTTC. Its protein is CSATGQGDYEQYF.

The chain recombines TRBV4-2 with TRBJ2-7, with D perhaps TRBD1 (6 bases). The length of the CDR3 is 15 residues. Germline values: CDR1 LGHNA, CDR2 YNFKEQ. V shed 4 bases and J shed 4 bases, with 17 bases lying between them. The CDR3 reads CASSRDQDSQYEQYF. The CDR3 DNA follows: TGTGCCAGCAGCCGAGACCAGGACAGTCAATACGAGCAGTACTTC.

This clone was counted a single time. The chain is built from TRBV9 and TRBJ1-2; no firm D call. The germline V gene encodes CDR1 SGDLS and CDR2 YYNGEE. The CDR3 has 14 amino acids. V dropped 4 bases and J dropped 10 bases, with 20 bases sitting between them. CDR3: CASSPSLSTLDYTF. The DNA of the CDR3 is TGTGCCAGCAGCCCCTCCCTCTCGACCTTAGACTACACCTTC.

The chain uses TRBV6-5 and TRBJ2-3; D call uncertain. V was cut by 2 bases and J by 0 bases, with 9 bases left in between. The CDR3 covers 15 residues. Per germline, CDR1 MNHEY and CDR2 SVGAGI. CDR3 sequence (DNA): TGTGCCAGCAGTTACGCCCACTCCAGCACAGATACGCAGTATTTT. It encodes CASSYAHSSTDTQYF.

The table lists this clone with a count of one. DNA of the CDR3: TGTGCCAGCAGTTACTCGGGTAGGAACCACTATGGCTACACCTTC. This codes for CASSYSGRNHYGYTF. The J gene is TRBJ1-2, the V gene TRBV6-5; D gene ambiguous. V lost 0 bases and J lost 3, with 11 bases in between. CDR3 length equals 15 residues. Germline CDR1 reads MNHEY; CDR2 reads SVGAGI.

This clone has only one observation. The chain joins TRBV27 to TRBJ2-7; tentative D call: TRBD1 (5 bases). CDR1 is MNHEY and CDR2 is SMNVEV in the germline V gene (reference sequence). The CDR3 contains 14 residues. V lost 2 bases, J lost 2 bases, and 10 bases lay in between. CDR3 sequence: CASSLRKGPYEQYF. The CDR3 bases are TGTGCCAGCAGTTTACGTAAGGGGCCCTACGAGCAGTACTTC.

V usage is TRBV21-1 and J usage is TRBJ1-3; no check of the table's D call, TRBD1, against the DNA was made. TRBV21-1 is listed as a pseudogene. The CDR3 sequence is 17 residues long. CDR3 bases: TGTGCCAGCAGCAAAGTGGACAGGGGAGGCCCTGGAAACACCATATATTTT. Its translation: CASSKVDRGGPGNTIYF.

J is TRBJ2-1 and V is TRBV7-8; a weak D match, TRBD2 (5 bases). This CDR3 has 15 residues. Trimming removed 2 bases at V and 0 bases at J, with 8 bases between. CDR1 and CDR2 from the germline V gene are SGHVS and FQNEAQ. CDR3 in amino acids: CASSLRGISYNEQFF. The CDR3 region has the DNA TGTGCCAGCAGCTTACGAGGGATCTCCTACAATGAGCAGTTCTTC.

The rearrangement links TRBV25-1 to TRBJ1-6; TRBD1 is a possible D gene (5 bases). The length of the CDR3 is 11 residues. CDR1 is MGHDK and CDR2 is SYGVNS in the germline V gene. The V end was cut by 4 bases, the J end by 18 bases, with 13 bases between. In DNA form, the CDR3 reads TGTGCCAGCAGTGGGGGAGGGGAAGCCCACTTT. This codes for CASSGGGEAHF.

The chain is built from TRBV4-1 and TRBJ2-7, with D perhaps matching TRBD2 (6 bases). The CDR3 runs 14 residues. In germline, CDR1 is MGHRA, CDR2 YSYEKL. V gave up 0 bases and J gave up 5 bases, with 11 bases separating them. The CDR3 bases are TGCGCCAGCAGCCAAGATGGAGGGTTTAACGAGCAGTACTTC. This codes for CASSQDGGFNEQYF.

The CDR3 reads CASSLDTGVQETQYF. DNA for the CDR3: TGTGCCAGCAGCTTGGATACGGGTGTTCAAGAGACCCAGTACTTC. The J gene is TRBJ2-5, the V gene TRBV5-6; unclear D gene. V was clipped by 0 bases and J by 2 bases, with 11 bases between them. Germline loops: CDR1 SGHDT, CDR2 YYEEEE. This CDR3 has 15 residues.

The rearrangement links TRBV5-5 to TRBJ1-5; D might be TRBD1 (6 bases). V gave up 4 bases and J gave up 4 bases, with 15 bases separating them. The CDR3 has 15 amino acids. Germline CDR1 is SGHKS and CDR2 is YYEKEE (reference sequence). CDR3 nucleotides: TGTGCCAGCAGCCCGGGGGGGGGCCGGAATCAGCCCCAGCATTTT. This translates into CASSPGGGRNQPQHF.